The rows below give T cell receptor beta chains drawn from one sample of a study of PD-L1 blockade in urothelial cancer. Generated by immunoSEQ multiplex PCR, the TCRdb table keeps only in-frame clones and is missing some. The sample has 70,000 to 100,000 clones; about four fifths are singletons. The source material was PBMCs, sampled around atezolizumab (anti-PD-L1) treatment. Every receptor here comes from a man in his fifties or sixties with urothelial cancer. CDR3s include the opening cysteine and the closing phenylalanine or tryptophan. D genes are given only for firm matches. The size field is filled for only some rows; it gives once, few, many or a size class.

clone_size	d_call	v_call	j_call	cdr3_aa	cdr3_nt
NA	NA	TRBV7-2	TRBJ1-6	CASSERGDNSPLHF	TGTGCCAGCAGCGAACGGGGGGATAATTCACCCCTCCACTTT
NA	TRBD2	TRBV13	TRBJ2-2	CASSGSPGLALPAGELFF	TGTGCCAGCAGCGGGTCGCCGGGACTAGCTCTCCCTGCCGGGGAGCTGTTTTTT
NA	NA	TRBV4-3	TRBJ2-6	CASSQEQGYGANVLTF	TGCGCCAGCAGCCAGGAACAGGGCTATGGGGCCAACGTCCTGACTTTC
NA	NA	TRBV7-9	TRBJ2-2	CASSLEGSRYTGELFF	TGTGCCAGCAGCTTGGAGGGAAGTCGGTACACCGGGGAGCTGTTTTTT
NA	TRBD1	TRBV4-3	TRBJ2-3	CASSQEAGTGGSDTQYF	TGCGCCAGCAGCCAAGAAGCCGGGACAGGGGGCTCAGATACGCAGTATTTT
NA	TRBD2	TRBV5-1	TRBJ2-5	CASSLAGGPAETQYF	TGCGCCAGCAGCTTAGCGGGAGGGCCTGCAGAGACCCAGTACTTC
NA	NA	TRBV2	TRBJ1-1	CASSETVNTEAFF	TGTGCCAGCAGTGAAACGGTAAACACTGAAGCTTTCTTT
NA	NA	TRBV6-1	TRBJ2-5	CASSRSQGGETQYF	TGTGCCAGCAGCCGTTCGCAGGGGGGTGAGACCCAGTACTTC
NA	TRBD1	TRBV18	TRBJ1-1	CASSPPGQGKNTEAFF	TGTGCCAGCTCACCACCTGGACAGGGGAAGAACACTGAAGCTTTCTTT
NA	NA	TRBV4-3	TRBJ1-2	CASSQDGGRGYGYTF	TGCGCCAGCAGCCAAGATGGGGGGAGAGGGTATGGCTACACCTTC
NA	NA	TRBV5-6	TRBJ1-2	CASSLGTGMNYGYTF	TGTGCCAGCAGCTTGGGAACAGGGATGAACTATGGCTACACCTTC
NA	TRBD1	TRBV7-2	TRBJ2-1	CASSLRDRGRNEQFF	TGTGCCAGCAGCTTAAGGGACAGGGGCCGTAATGAGCAGTTCTTC
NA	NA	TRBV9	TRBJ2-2	CASSPTGTGELFF	TGTGCCAGCAGCCCTACAGGGACCGGGGAGCTGTTTTTT
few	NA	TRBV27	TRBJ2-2	CASSLIGTGELFF	TGTGCCAGCAGTTTAATAGGGACAGGGGAGCTGTTTTTT
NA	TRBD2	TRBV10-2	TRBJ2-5	CASSESVASGAQETQYF	TGCGCCAGCAGTGAGTCGGTGGCTAGCGGGGCCCAAGAGACCCAGTACTTC
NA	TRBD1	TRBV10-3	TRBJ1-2	CAISNPGGDYGYTF	TGTGCCATCAGTAATCCAGGGGGCGACTATGGCTACACCTTC
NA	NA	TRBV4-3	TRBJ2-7	CASSQDSPRSSYEQYF	TGCGCCAGCAGCCAAGATTCCCCAAGGAGCTCCTACGAGCAGTACTTC
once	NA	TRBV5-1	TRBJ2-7	CASGLPPGRQYF	TGCGCCAGCGGACTTCCCCCAGGCCGGCAGTACTTC
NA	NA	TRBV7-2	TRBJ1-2	CASSPWEDGYTF	TGTGCCAGCAGCCCCTGGGAGGACGGCTACACCTTC
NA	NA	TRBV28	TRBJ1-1	CASRPQGWGTEAFF	TGTGCCAGCAGGCCTCAGGGTTGGGGCACTGAAGCTTTCTTT
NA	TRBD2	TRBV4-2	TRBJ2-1	CASSQEGAGGYNEQFF	TGTGCCAGCAGCCAAGAGGGAGCGGGGGGATACAATGAGCAGTTCTTC
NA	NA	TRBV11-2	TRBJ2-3	CASSLDQSTDTQYF	TGTGCCAGCAGCTTAGACCAGAGCACAGATACGCAGTATTTT
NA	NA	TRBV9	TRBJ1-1	CASSVRATNTEAFF	TGTGCCAGCAGCGTACGAGCTACGAACACTGAAGCTTTCTTT
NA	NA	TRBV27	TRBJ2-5	CASSLRQNQETQYF	TGTGCCAGCAGTTTGAGACAGAACCAAGAGACCCAGTACTTC
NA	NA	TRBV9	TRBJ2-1	CASSVANANEQFF	TGTGCCAGCAGCGTAGCTAACGCTAATGAGCAGTTCTTC
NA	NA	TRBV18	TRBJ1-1	CASSPVQVPFF	TGTGCCAGCTCACCGGTACAGGTGCCTTTCTTT
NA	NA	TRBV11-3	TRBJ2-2	CASGGLAEITGELFF	TGTGCCAGCGGAGGGTTAGCTGAAATCACCGGGGAGCTGTTTTTT
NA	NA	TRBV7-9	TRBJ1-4	CASSLGSGTTNEKLFF	TGTGCCAGCAGCTTAGGCTCAGGGACAACTAATGAAAAACTGTTTTTT
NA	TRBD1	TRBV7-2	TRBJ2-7	CASSPGQIGYEQYF	TGTGCCAGCAGCCCGGGACAGATAGGTTACGAGCAGTACTTC
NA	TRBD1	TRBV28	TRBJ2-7	CATTRGPSYEQYF	TGTGCCACCACCAGGGGGCCCTCCTACGAGCAGTACTTC
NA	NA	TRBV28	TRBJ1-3	CASSPRTALGNTIYF	TGTGCCAGCAGCCCCCGGACAGCGCTTGGAAACACCATATATTTT
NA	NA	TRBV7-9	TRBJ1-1	CASSFKTEAFF	TGTGCCAGCAGCTTCAAAACTGAAGCTTTCTTT
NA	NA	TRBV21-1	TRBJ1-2	CASSKRARGGNNYGYTF	TGTGCCAGCAGCAAAAGAGCTAGGGGGGGGAATAACTATGGCTACACCTTC
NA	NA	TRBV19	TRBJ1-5	CASSIGLLSNQPQHF	TGTGCCAGTAGTATCGGTCTTCTAAGCAATCAGCCCCAGCATTTT
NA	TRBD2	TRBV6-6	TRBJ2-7	CASRGFSGGSSYEQYF	TGTGCCAGCAGAGGGTTTAGCGGGGGTTCCTCCTACGAGCAGTACTTC
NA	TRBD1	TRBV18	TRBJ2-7	CASSPRTGGHSYEQYF	TGTGCCAGCTCACCTCGGACAGGGGGACACTCCTACGAGCAGTACTTC
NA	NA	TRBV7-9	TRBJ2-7	CASSQATTGNYEQYF	TGTGCCAGCAGCCAGGCAACTACAGGGAACTACGAGCAGTACTTC
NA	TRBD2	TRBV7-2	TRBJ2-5	CASSQGTSGRAETQYF	TGTGCCAGCAGCCAGGGGACTAGCGGGAGGGCAGAGACCCAGTACTTC
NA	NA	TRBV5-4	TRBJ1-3	CASSLGGNYPGNTIYF	TGTGCCAGCAGCTTGGGAGGGAATTATCCTGGAAACACCATATATTTT
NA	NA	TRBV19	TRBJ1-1	CASSMRAWDTEAFF	TGTGCCAGTAGTATGCGGGCGTGGGACACTGAAGCTTTCTTT
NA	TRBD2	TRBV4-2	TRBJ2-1	CASSQSGLAGGSSYNEQFF	TGTGCCAGCAGCCAGTCGGGACTAGCGGGGGGGAGCTCCTACAATGAGCAGTTCTTC
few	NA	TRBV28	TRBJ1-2	CAIRITGYYGYTF	TGTGCCATCAGGATAACAGGGTACTATGGCTACACCTTC
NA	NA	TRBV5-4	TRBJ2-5	CASSPIWTGGRETQYF	TGTGCCAGCAGCCCAATCTGGACAGGAGGGCGGGAGACCCAGTACTTC
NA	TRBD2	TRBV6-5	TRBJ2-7	CASSGGPYEQYF	TGTGCCAGTAGCGGGGGTCCCTACGAGCAGTACTTC